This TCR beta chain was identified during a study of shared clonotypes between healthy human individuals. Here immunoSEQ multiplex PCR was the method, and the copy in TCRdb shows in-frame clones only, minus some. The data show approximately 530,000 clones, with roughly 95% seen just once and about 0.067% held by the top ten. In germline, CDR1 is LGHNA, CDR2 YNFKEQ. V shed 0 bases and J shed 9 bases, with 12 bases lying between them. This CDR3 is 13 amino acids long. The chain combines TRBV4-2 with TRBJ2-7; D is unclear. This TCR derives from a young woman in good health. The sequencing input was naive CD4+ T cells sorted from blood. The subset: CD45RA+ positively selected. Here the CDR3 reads CASSQDSGTGQYF. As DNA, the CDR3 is TGTGCCAGCAGCCAAGATTCCGGCACTGGGCAGTACTTC.